Here is one T cell receptor beta chain with its context. This clone was counted once. Its antigen is still unknown. No qualities accompany the bases; no much larger clone lies one base away. These data originate in a study of T cell responses to AZD1222 COVID-19 vaccine (dated by TCRdb to 2020 to 2023). As for the study more broadly: Because spike-specific TCR depth and breadth did not differ between the two schedules, AZD1222 recipients who got a second dose at roughly 4 weeks were pooled with those who got a second dose at roughly 12 weeks. A total of around 240 trial participants underwent TCR sequencing, of whom about 200 had received two doses of AZD1222 and about 26 had received two doses of the MenACWY control vaccine. Trial participants were enrolled by age into subgroups of 18-55, 56-69 and 70-plus years, and about 150, 27 and 61 TCR-sequenced participants, respectively, were included in these subgroups. Overall results and qualifications from the work: A significant rise in spike-specific TCR breadth and depth was observed after two AZD1222 doses relative to day 0 and relative to MenACWY recipients. Participants were mostly white British, with more females than males. The authors suggested clonal diversity may have been underestimated. Reportedly, close to half of the unique spike-specific TCRs recognized epitopes lying outside the regions that are mutated in the B.1.351 and B.1.1.7 variants. No day 14 peak-response samples were available, so repertoires were characterized only after the peak T cell response. Conclusions about previously exposed vaccinees are limited, since just five or six AZD1222 recipients were seropositive for SARS-CoV-2 at baseline. The vaccine-associated CD4 TCRs covered the entire spike protein, and the dominant responses fell in regions 160-218 and 743-854. In the small 56-69-year group, the increase in depth fell short of significance, most likely because of low power.

Trimming costs V 3 bases and J 1 base, and their ends lie 7 bases apart. The CDR3, cysteine through phenylalanine, is 13 amino acids long. Left in the record is the CDR3 DNA by itself, 39 bases read in frame from the first base. The germline V gene specifies SGDLS as CDR1 and YYNGEE as CDR2. The CDR3 regions of human TCRbeta chains were analyzed by immunosequencing. Concerning the study's data processing: Repertoire TCRs were matched against a reference library of SARS-CoV-2-specific TCRs generated with the MIRA antigen-specificity platform. Breadth was defined as the fraction of unique TCRs that were SARS-CoV-2-associated, and depth was defined as the fraction of total T cells that were SARS-CoV-2-associated. Using the MIRA data, each spike-specific TCR was mapped to the spike region that the TCR reacts to and placed in a CD4 or CD8 class. Log10-transformed breadth and depth values were compared by one-way ANOVA with Sidak's multiple comparisons tests. TCRdb took over this immuneACCESS table, retaining in-frame rearrangements with V and J assigned. Such tables are incomplete; in checked studies, under half of the missing clones stem from an unresolved V gene, and the remainder is unexplained. D and trimming come from the DNA, and the V and J calls and clone size come from that table. This sample has approximately 73,000 clones in its table, and over 80% of those were observed once. Approximately 2.9% of the sample belongs to the ten largest clones.

The label giving this sample's time point can be read as: baseline before first vaccination. Vaccinee samples came from UK trials COV001 and COV002, including a single-blind randomized controlled phase 2/3 trial of AZD1222 (ChAdOx1 nCoV-19) in healthy adults. For TCRbeta chain sequencing, PBMC samples were collected from trial participants at day 0 and at day 28 after the second dose. The sequencing used peripheral blood, collected on day 0 of AZD1222 vaccination. The receptor chain draws on TRBV9 and TRBJ1-1; the D gene is possibly TRBD1, with 5 bases matching. This clonotype was sampled from an adult in good health. The bases are TGTGCCAGCAGCGCGACAGCGAACACTGAAGCTTTCTTT. Its protein is CASSATANTEAFF.